These 6 T cell receptor beta chains originate from one sample sequenced in a study (dated by TCRdb to the mid-2010s). To prepare the library, RT-PCR was applied. Reads for this sample came from an Illumina MiSeq. TCRdb redid the processing of the public reads, applying fastp at Q25 and MiXCR, and retained in-frame beta chains. Every entry covers one CDR3 protein and lists the most common genes and DNA from its rows. In this sample the table shows almost 700,000 distinct CDR3 sequences, approximately 14% of which occur a single time. 3% to 4.5% of the sample is taken by the ten largest. Sequenced sample: memory CD4+ T cells from blood. The receptors come from a female donor in good health, serving as a healthy control.

The gene calls are TRBV11-2 and TRBJ1-1; D unresolved. CDR1 and CDR2 from the germline V gene are SGHAT and FQNNGV. The ends were cut back, 4 bases at V and 10 bases at J, with 10 bases in the middle. This CDR3 comprises 11 residues. CDR3 nucleotides: TGTGCCAGCAGCTGGCTACACGGAGCTTTCTTT. It specifies CASSWLHGAFF.

The V call is TRBV4-1, the J call TRBJ2-7; weak D call: TRBD2 (6 bases). Germline CDR1 MGHRA, CDR2 YSYEKL. The germline V and J ends were trimmed by 4 bases and 0 bases, with 13 bases remaining between them. This CDR3 has 15 residues. In DNA form, the CDR3 reads TGCGCCAGCAGCCTCCGGGACGGGGGCTCCTACGAGCAGTACTTC. It encodes CASSLRDGGSYEQYF.

There are a few counts of this clonotype. V is TRBV7-2 and J is TRBJ2-5, with 8 bases that match TRBD2. CDR1 is SGHTA, CDR2 FQGNSA, per germline. There are 14 residues in the CDR3. The V gene end was trimmed by 1 base and the J gene end by 6 bases; junction bases not matched to a gene: 4. DNA of the CDR3: TGTGCCAGCAGCTTAGATCCTAGCGGGCAGACCCAGTACTTC. It is translated as CASSLDPSGQTQYF.

V is TRBV7-2 and J is TRBJ2-3, with 7 bases matching TRBD2. The CDR3 is made up of 16 amino acids. The V segment lost 1 base and the J segment 2 bases; nucleotides outside the gene matches: 6. Germline CDR1 and CDR2: SGHTA and FQGNSA. CDR3 sequence reads: CASSLESAGNTDTQYF. The CDR3, as DNA: TGTGCCAGCAGCTTAGAGTCAGCGGGAAACACAGATACGCAGTATTTT.

This clonotype was counted a few times. The chain links TRBV7-2 to TRBJ1-2; D is undetermined. The CDR3 runs to 14 residues. The V end lost 5 bases, the J end lost 5 bases, and 15 bases lay between the germline ends. Germline lookup yields CDR1 SGHTA and CDR2 FQGNSA. The CDR3 DNA follows: TGTGCCAGCAGCCCGGGCCGGACGCTATATGGCTACACCTTC. Translation: CASSPGRTLYGYTF.

This clonotype was seen a handful of times. V gene TRBV28 combines with J gene TRBJ1-1; D perhaps matches TRBD1 (5 bases). Germline V gene sequence: CDR1 MDHEN, CDR2 SYDVKM. This CDR3 comprises 12 residues. Trimming took 11 bases from V and 3 from J, leaving 13 bases between them. Here the CDR3 DNA reads TGTGCCGGCTCAGACAGTCACACTGAAGCTTTCTTT. Amino acid sequence: CAGSDSHTEAFF.